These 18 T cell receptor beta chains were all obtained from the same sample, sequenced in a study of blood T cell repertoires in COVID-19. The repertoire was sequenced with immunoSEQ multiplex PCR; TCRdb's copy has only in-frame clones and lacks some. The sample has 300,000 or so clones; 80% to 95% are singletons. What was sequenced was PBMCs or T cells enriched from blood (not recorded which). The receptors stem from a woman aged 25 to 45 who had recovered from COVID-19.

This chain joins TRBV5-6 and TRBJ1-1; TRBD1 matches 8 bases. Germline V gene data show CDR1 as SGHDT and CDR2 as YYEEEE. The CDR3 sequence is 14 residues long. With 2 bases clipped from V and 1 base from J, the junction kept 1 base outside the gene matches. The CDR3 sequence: CASSFRGPNTEAFF. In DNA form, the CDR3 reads TGTGCCAGCAGCTTCAGGGGGCCGAACACTGAAGCTTTCTTT.

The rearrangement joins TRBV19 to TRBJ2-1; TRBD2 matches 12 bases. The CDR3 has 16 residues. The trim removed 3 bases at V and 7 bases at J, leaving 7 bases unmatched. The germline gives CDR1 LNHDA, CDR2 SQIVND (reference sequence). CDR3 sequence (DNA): TGTGCCAGTAGTATTGGGACTAGCGGGCGACTAAATGAGCAGTTCTTC. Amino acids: CASSIGTSGRLNEQFF. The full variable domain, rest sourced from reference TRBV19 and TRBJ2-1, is DGGITQSPKYLFRKEGQNVTLSCEQNLNHDAMYWYRQDPGQGLRLIYYSQIVNDFQKGDIAEGYSVSREKKESFPLTVTSAQKNPTAFYLCASSIGTSGRLNEQFFGPGTRLTVL.

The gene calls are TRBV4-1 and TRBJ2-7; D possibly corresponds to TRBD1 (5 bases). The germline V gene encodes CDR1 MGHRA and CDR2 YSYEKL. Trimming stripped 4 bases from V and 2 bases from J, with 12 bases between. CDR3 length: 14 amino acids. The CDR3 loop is CASSPLGQAYEQYF. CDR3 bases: TGCGCCAGCAGCCCTCTCGGACAAGCCTACGAGCAGTACTTC.

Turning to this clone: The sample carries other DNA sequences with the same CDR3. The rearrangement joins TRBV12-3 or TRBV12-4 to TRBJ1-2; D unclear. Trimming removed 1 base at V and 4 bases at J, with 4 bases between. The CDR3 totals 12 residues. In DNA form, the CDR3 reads TGTGCCAGCAGTTTAGACAGCTATGGCTACACCTTC. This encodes CASSLDSYGYTF.

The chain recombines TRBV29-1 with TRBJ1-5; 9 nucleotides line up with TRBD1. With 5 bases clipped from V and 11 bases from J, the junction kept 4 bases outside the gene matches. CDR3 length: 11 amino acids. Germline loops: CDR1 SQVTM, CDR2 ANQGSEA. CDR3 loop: CSVRDREAQHF. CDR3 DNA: TGCAGCGTTAGGGACAGGGAGGCCCAGCATTTT.

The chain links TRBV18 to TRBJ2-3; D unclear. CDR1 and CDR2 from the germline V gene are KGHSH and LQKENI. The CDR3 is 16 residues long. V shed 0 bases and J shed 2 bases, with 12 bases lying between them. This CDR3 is CASSPPSWADTDTQYF. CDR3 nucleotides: TGTGCCAGCTCACCACCGAGTTGGGCTGACACAGATACGCAGTATTTT.

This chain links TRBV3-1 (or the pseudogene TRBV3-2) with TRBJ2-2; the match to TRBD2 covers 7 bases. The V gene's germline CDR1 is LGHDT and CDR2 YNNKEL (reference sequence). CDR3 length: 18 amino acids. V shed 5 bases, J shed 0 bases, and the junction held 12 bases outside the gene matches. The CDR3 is CASSGISRGVSNTGELFF. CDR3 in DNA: TGTGCCAGCAGCGGGATTTCTCGGGGGGTCTCGAACACCGGGGAGCTGTTTTTT.

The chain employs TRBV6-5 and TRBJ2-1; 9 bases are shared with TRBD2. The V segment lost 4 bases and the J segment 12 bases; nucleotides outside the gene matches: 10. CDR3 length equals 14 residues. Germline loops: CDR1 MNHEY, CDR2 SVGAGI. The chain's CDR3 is CASSSGTSFYGQFF. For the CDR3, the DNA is TGTGCCAGCAGTTCCGGGACTAGCTTTTATGGGCAGTTCTTC.

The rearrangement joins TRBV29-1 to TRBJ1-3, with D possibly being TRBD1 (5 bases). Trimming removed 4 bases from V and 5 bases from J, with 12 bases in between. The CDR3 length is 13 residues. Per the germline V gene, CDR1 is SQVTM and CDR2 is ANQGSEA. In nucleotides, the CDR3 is TGCAGCGTTGGGATGCAGGGTCGAAACACCATATATTTT. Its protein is CSVGMQGRNTIYF.

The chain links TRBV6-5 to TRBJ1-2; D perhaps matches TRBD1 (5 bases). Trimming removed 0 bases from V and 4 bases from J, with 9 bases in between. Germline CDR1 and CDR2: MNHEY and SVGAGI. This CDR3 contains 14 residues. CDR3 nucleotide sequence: TGTGCCAGCAGTTACTCGAACACAGGCTATGGCTACACCTTC. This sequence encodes CASSYSNTGYGYTF.

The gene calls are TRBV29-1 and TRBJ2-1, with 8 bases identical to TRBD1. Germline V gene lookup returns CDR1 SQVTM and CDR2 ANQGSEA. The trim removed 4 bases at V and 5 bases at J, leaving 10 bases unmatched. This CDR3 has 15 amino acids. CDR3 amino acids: CSVVLRTGNDNEQFF. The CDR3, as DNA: TGCAGCGTTGTCTTAAGGACAGGGAATGACAATGAGCAGTTCTTC.

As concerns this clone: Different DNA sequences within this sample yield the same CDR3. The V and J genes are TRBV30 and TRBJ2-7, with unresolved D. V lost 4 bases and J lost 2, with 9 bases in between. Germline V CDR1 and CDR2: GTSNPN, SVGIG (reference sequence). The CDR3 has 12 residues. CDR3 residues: CAWKAGTYEQYF. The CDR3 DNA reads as TGTGCCTGGAAAGCAGGAACCTACGAGCAGTACTTC.

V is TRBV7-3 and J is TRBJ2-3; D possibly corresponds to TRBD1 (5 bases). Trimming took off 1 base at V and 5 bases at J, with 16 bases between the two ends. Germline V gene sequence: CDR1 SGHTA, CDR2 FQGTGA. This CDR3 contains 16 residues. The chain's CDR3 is CASSLRRGVAGDTQYF. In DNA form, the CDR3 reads TGTGCCAGCAGCTTAAGAAGGGGCGTGGCAGGAGATACGCAGTATTTT.

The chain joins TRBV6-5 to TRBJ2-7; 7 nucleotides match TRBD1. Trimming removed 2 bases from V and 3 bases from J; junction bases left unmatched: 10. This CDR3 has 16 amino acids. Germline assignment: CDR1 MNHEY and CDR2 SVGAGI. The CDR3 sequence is CASSYRSSTGFYEQYF. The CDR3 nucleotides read TGTGCCAGCAGTTACAGGTCGTCGACAGGGTTCTACGAGCAGTACTTC.

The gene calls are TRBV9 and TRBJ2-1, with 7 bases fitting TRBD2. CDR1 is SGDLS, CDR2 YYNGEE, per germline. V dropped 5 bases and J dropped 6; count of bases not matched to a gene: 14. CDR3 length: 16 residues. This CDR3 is CASRGEGLEFGNEQFF. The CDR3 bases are TGTGCCAGCAGGGGGGAGGGGCTAGAGTTCGGCAATGAGCAGTTCTTC.

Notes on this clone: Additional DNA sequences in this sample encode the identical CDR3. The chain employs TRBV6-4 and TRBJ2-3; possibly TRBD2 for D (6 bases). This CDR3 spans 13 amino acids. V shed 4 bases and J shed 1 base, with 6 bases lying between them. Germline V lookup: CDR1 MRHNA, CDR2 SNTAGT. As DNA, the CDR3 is TGTGCCAGCAGTGCGGGAGGCACAGATACGCAGTATTTT. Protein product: CASSAGGTDTQYF.

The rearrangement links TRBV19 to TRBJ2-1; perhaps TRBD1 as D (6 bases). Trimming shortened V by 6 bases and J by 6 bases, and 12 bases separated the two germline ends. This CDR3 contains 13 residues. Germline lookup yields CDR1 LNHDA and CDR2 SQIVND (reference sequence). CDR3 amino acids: CASRETGTNEQFF. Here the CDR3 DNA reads TGTGCCAGTAGGGAGACAGGCACCAATGAGCAGTTCTTC.

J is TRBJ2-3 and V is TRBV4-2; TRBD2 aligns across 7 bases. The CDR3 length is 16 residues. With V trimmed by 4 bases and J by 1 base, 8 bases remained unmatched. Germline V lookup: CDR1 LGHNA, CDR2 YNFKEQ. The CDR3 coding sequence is TGTGCCAGCAGCCCCTGGGGGGGAGAGGGCACAGATACGCAGTATTTT. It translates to CASSPWGGEGTDTQYF.